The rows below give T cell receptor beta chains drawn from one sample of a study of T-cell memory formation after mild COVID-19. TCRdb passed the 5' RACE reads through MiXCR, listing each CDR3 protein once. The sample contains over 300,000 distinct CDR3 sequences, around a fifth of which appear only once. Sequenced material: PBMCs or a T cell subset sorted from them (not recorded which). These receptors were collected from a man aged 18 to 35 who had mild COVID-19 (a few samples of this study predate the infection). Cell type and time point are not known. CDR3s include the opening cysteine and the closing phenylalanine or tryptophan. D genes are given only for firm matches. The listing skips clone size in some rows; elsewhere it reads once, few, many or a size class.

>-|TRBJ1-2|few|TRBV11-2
CASSSLTQLDYGYTF
TGTGCCAGCAGCTCCCTAACCCAGCTAGACTATGGCTACACCTTC
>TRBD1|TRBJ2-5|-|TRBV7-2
CASSQRRATGVGETQYF
TGTGCCAGCAGCCAACGGCGGGCGACAGGGGTTGGGGAGACCCAGTACTTC
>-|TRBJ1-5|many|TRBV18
CASSQRGAVRQPQHF
TGTGCCAGCTCACAACGGGGGGCAGTTCGTCAGCCCCAGCATTTT
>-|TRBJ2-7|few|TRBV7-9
CASSLIGKWHEQYF
TGTGCCAGCAGCTTAATAGGGAAGTGGCACGAGCAGTACTTC
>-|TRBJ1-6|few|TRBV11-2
CASSLFLDSPLHF
TGTGCCAGCAGCTTATTCCTTGATTCACCCCTCCACTTT
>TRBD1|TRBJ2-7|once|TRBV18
CASSPPDRVFPYEQYF
TGTGCCAGCTCACCACCGGACAGGGTCTTCCCTTACGAGCAGTACTTC
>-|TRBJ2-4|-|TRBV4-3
CASSQAYQTNIQYF
TGCGCCAGCAGCCAAGCTTATCAGACAAACATTCAGTACTTC
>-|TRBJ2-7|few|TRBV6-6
CASSYTGRSGAARSYEQYF
TGTGCCAGCAGTTACACTGGGCGGTCAGGCGCTGCGCGCTCCTACGAGCAGTACTTC
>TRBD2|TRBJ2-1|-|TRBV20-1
CSAGLAGGYNEQFF
TGCAGTGCTGGCCTAGCGGGAGGTTACAATGAGCAGTTCTTC
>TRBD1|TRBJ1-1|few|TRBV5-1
CASKWTGNTEAFF
TGCGCCAGCAAATGGACAGGGAACACTGAAGCTTTCTTT
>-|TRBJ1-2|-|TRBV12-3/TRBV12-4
CASSLSTGLRYYGYTF
TGTGCCAGCAGTTTATCCACGGGGCTGAGGTACTATGGCTACACCTTC
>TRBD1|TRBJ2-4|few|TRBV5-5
CASSLGESGQGAHIQYF
TGTGCCAGCAGCTTGGGAGAGTCGGGACAGGGGGCTCACATTCAGTACTTC
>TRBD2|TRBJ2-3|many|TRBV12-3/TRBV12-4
CASRTDYVGLAGASDTQYF
TGTGCCAGCAGGACCGATTACGTGGGACTAGCGGGGGCTTCGGATACGCAGTATTTT
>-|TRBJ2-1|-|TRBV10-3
CAITGENEQFF
TGTGCCATCACCGGGGAGAATGAGCAGTTCTTC
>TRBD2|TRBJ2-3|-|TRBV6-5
CASRRRLAGFTDTQYF
TGTGCCAGCAGACGCCGCCTAGCGGGGTTCACAGATACGCAGTATTTT
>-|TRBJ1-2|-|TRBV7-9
CASSSQTRNYGYTF
TGTGCCAGCAGCTCCCAGACAAGGAACTATGGCTACACCTTC
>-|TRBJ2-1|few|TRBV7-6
CASSLAPEIQQFF
TGTGCCAGCAGCTTGGCCCCCGAGATCCAGCAGTTCTTC
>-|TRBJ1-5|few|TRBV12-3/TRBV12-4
CASSLRSQPQHF
TGTGCCAGCAGTTTACGTAGTCAGCCCCAGCATTTT
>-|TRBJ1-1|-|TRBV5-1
CASSLTNQGDEAFF
TGCGCCAGCAGCTTGACCAACCAAGGGGACGAAGCTTTCTTT
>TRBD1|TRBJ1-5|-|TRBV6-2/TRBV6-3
CASTSRGQGRRQPQHF
TGTGCCAGCACCTCTCGGGGACAGGGAAGGAGACAGCCCCAGCATTTT
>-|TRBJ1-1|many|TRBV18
CASSPTATNTEAFF
TGTGCCAGCTCACCAACGGCGACGAACACTGAAGCTTTCTTT
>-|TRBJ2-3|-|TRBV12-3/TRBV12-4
CASSLAVDTQYF
TGTGCCAGCAGTTTAGCCGTGGATACGCAGTATTTT
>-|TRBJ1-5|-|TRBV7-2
CASTTGNQPQHF
TGTGCCAGCACCACGGGGAATCAGCCCCAGCATTTT
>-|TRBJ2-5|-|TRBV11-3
CASSDRRRDEETQYF
TGTGCCAGCAGCGACCGTCGGAGGGACGAAGAGACCCAGTACTTC
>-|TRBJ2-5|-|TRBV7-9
CASSHRDPGWETQYF
TGTGCCAGCAGCCACCGGGACCCAGGTTGGGAGACCCAGTACTTC
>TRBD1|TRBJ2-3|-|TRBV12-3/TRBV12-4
CASRAGGLEDTQYF
TGTGCCAGCAGGGCAGGGGGATTGGAAGATACGCAGTATTTT
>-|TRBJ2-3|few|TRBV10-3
CAISESEGADTQYF
TGTGCCATCAGTGAGTCGGAGGGTGCAGATACGCAGTATTTT
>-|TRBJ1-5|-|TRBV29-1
CSVQGEGAWGQPQHF
TGCAGCGTACAAGGTGAAGGGGCCTGGGGTCAGCCACAGCATTTT
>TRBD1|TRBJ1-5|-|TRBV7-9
CASSAGQGNQPQHF
TGTGCCAGCAGCGCGGGACAGGGTAATCAGCCCCAGCATTTT
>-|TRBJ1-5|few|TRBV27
CASSLLGGDQPQHF
TGTGCCAGCAGTTTATTGGGGGGGGATCAGCCCCAGCATTTT
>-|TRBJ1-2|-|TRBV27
CASSFRINYGYTF
TGTGCCAGCAGTTTTCGGATTAACTATGGCTACACCTTC
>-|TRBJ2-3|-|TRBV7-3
CASSFAGMDTQYF
TGTGCCAGCAGCTTCGCAGGGATGGATACGCAGTATTTT
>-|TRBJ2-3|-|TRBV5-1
CASSFGQVTDTQYF
TGCGCCAGCAGCTTCGGGCAGGTCACAGATACGCAGTATTTT
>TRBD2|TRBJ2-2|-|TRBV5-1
CASSRGLAGGPNTGELFF
TGCGCCAGCAGCCGGGGACTAGCGGGGGGCCCGAACACCGGGGAGCTGTTTTTT
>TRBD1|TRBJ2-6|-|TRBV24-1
CATSEDRGLHSGANVLTF
TGTGCCACCAGTGAGGACAGGGGGCTACACTCTGGGGCCAACGTCCTGACTTTC
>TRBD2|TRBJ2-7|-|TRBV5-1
CASSVAGGPYEQYF
TGCGCCAGCAGCGTGGCGGGGGGACCCTACGAGCAGTACTTC
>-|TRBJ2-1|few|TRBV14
CASSQDLAVGYNEQFF
TGTGCCAGCAGCCAAGATCTCGCGGTAGGCTACAATGAGCAGTTCTTC
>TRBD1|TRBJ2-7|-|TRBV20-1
CSARAVTGNSYEQYF
TGCAGTGCTAGGGCCGTGACAGGGAACTCCTACGAGCAGTACTTC
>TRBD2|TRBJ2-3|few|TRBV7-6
CASSQPRGGLDTQYF
TGTGCCAGCAGCCAGCCGCGGGGGGGCCTAGATACGCAGTATTTT
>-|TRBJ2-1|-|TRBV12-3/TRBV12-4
CASSLSGWGAYNEQFF
TGTGCCAGCAGCCTATCCGGGTGGGGGGCCTACAATGAGCAGTTCTTC
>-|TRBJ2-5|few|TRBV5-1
CASSSPDPTKTQYF
TGCGCCAGCAGTTCCCCAGACCCAACCAAGACCCAGTACTTC
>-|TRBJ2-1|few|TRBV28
CATRGGEPYNEQFF
TGTGCCACCAGAGGTGGGGAGCCCTACAATGAGCAGTTCTTC
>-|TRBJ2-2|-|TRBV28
CASSVLPPTGELFF
TGTGCCAGCAGTGTTTTGCCCCCGACCGGGGAGCTGTTTTTT
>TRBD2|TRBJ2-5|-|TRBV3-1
CASSPPGTSELGTQYF
TGTGCCAGCAGCCCTCCCGGGACTAGCGAGTTGGGGACCCAGTACTTC
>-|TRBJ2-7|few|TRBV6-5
CASSYSRGGAYEQYF
TGTGCCAGCAGTTACTCGAGAGGTGGAGCCTACGAGCAGTACTTC
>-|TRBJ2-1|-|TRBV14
CASSPGFHNEQFF
TGTGCCAGCAGTCCAGGGTTTCACAATGAGCAGTTCTTC
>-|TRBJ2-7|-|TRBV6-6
CASSYRPYEQYF
TGTGCCAGCAGTTACAGGCCCTACGAGCAGTACTTC
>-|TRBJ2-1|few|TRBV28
CASIIGSSDHKNEQFF
TGTGCCAGCATCATAGGGAGTTCGGACCACAAGAATGAGCAGTTCTTC
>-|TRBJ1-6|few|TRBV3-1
CASSQRGAVNSPLHF
TGTGCCAGCAGCCAAAGAGGGGCCGTCAATTCACCCCTCCACTTT
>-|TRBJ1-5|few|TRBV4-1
CASSNGVDQPQHF
TGCGCCAGCAGTAACGGAGTCGATCAGCCCCAGCATTTT
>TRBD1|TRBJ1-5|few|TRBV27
CASSLSPGTANFHSNQPQHF
TGTGCCAGCAGTTTATCCCCCGGGACAGCCAATTTTCATAGCAATCAGCCCCAGCATTTT
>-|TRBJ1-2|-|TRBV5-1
CASSLDSQNYGYTF
TGCGCCAGCAGCTTGGACTCCCAAAACTATGGCTACACCTTC
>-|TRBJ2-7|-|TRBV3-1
CASSQEGALYEQYF
TGTGCCAGCAGCCAAGAAGGGGCCCTCTACGAGCAGTACTTC
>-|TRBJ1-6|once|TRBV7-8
CASSLRGQTLHF
TGTGCCAGCAGCTTGCGGGGACAAACCCTCCACTTT